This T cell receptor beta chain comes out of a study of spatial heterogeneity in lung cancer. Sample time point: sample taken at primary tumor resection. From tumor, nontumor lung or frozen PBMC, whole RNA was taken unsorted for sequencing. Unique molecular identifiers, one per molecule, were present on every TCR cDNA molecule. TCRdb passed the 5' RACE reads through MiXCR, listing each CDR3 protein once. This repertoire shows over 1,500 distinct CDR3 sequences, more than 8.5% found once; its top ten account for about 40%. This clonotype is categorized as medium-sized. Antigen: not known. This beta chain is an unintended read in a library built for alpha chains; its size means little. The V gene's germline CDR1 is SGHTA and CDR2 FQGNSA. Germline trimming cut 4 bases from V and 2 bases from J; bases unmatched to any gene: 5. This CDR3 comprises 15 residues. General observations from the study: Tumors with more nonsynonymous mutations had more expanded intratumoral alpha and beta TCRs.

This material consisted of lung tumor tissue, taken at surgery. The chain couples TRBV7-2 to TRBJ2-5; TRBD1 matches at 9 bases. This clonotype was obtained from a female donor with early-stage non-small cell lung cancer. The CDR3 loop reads CASSSGQGPQETQYF. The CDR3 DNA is TGTGCCAGCAGCTCCGGACAGGGGCCTCAAGAGACCCAGTACTTC.